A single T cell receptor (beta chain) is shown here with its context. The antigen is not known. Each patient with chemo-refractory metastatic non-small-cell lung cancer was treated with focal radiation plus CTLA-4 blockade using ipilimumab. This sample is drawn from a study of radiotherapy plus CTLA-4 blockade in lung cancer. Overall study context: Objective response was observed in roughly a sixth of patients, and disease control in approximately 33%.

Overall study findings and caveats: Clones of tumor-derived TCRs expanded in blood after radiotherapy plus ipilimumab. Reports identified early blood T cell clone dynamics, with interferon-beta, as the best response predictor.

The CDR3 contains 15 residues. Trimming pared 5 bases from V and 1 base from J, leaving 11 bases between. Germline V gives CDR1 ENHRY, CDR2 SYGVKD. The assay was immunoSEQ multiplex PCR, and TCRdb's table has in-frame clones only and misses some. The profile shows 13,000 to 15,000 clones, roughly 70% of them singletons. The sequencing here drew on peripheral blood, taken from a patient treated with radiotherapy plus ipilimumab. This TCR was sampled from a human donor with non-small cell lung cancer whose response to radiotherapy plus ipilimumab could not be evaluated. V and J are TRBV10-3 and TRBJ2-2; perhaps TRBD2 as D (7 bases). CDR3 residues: CAISRGGVNTGELFF. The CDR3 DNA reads TGTGCCATCAGTAGAGGGGGGGTGAACACCGGGGAGCTGTTTTTT.